This TCR beta chain came from a study of T-cell memory formation after mild COVID-19. Study-level background: Among the donors, TCR clusters were largely specific to each donor. Study results and caveats: Pre-infection memory showed some responding clones, and this suggested that cross-reactive memory joined. Contracting CD4+ clones were located mainly in CM and EM, and CD8+ clones in EMRA. Clonal second-wave expansions that peaked on day 37 had unconfirmed SARS-CoV-2 specificity.

This clonotype was detected ten times or more. Antigen specificity is unknown. The CDR3 totals 15 residues. Germline values: CDR1 LGHNA, CDR2 YNFKEQ. Trimming cost V 1 base and J 5 bases, with 14 bases left between them. TCRdb passed the 5' RACE reads through MiXCR, listing each CDR3 protein once. The table includes tens of thousands of distinct CDR3 sequences, about 12% detected once. Input material: PBMCs or a T cell subset sorted from them (not recorded which). The V gene is TRBV4-2, the J gene TRBJ2-5; the D gene is possibly TRBD1 (6 bases). The source is an adult woman who had mild COVID-19 (a few samples of this study predate the infection). Cell type and time point are not known. This CDR3 is CASSQAGQGPETQYF. The CDR3 nucleotides are TGTGCCAGCAGCCAAGCGGGGCAGGGGCCCGAGACCCAGTACTTC.